The entry that follows covers one T cell receptor (beta chain) sequence. Participant age was roughly 18 to 89 years, and participants resided in roughly 25 US areas. Exposed enrollees had met someone with a PCR-confirmed or clinician-diagnosed COVID-19 case at some point within the 2 weeks before study entry. This entry comes from a study of blood T cell repertoires in COVID-19. In the study overall: Researchers got acute and convalescent COVID-19 samples from the United States, Italy and Spain. From T cells, B-cell-depleted T cells, or PBMCs came the material, which was cDNA or gDNA.

Trimming took 0 bases from V and 8 from J, leaving 11 bases between them. Germline loops: CDR1 SGHRS, CDR2 YFSETQ. The CDR3 spans 13 residues. This table comes from immunoSEQ multiplex PCR, and its TCRdb copy is limited to in-frame clones, with some not included. This repertoire shows approximately 220,000 clones, 83% found once; its top ten account for 4.5% to 5%. Sample: PBMCs or T cells enriched from blood (not recorded which). This chain uses TRBV5-1 with TRBJ1-2; a possible D gene is TRBD1 (6 bases). The source of this sequence is a woman between 45 and 65 years old who had been exposed to COVID-19. The CDR3 reads CASSLGTELGYTF. CDR3 DNA sequence: TGCGCCAGCAGCTTGGGGACAGAGTTAGGCTACACCTTC.